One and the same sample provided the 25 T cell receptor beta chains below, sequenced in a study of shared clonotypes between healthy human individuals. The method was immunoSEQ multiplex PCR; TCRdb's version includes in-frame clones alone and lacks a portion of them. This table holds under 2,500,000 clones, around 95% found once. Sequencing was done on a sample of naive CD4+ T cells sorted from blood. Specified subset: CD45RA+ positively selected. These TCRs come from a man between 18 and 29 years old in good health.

DNA of the CDR3: TGTGCCAGCAGTCTCGACCTTAACAACCAGCATTTT. As protein: CASSLDLNNQHF. The genes are TRBV7-9 and TRBJ1-5; D is ambiguous. The CDR3 has 12 residues. The V and J ends lost 6 bases and 12 bases respectively, with 15 bases between them. Germline values: CDR1 SEHNR, CDR2 FQNEAQ (reference sequence).

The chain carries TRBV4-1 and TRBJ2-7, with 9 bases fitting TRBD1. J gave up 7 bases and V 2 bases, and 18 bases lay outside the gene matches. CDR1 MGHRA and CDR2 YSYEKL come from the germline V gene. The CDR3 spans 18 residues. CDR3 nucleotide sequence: TGCGCCAGCAGCCAATACGGATTCCGGGACAGGGCGATAGGAGAGCAGTACTTC. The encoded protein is CASSQYGFRDRAIGEQYF.

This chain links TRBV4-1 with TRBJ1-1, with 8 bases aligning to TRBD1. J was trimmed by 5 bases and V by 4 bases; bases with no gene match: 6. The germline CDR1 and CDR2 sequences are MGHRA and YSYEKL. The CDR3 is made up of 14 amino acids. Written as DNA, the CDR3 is TGCGCCAGCAGCCGTCCAGGGGGCTGGACTGAAGCTTTCTTT. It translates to CASSRPGGWTEAFF.

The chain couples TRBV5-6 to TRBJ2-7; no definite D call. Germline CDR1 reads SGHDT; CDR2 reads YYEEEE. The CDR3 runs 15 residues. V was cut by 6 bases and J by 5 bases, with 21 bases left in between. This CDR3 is CASTETALSTHEQYF. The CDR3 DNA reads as TGTGCCAGCACCGAAACCGCGCTCTCCACCCACGAGCAGTACTTC.

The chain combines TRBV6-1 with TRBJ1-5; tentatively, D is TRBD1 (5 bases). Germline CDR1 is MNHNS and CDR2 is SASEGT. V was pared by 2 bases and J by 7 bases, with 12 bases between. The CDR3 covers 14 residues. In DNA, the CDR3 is TGTGCCAGCAGTGAAAACGGAGGGGTACAGCCCCAGCATTTT. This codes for CASSENGGVQPQHF.

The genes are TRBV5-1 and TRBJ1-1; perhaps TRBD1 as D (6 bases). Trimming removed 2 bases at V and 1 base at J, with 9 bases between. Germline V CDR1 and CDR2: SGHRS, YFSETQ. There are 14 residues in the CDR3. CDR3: CASSFTGKNTEAFF. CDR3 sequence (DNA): TGCGCCAGCAGCTTTACAGGGAAGAACACTGAAGCTTTCTTT.

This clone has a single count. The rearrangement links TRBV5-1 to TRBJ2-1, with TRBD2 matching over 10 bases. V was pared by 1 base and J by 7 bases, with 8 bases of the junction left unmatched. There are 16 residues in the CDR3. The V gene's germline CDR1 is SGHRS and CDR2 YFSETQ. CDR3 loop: CASSLITSGVKNEQFF. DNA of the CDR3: TGCGCCAGCAGCTTGATAACTAGCGGGGTAAAGAATGAGCAGTTCTTC.

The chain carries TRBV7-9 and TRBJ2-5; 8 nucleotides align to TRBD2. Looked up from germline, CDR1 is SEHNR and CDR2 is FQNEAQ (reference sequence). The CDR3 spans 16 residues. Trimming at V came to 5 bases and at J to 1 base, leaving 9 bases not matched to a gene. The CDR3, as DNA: TGTGCCAGCAGCCCCCGAGGAGCGGGGGTCCAAGAGACCCAGTACTTC. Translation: CASSPRGAGVQETQYF.

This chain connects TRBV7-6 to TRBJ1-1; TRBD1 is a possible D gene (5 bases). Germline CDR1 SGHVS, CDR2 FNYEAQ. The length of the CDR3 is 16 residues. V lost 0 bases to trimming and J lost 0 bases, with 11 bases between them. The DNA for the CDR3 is TGTGCCAGCAGCTTAGCAGGGGTCAGGGTGAACACTGAAGCTTTCTTT. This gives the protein CASSLAGVRVNTEAFF.

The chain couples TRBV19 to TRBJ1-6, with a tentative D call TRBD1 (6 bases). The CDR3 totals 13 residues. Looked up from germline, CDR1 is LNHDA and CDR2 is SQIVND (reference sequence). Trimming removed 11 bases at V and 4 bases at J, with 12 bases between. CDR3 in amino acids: CAGGPAYNSPLHF. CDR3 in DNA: TGTGCCGGGGGGCCAGCTTATAATTCACCCCTCCACTTT.

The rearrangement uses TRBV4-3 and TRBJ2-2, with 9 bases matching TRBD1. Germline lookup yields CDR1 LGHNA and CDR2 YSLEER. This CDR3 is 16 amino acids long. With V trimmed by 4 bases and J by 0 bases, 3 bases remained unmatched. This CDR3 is CASSPGDRANTGELFF. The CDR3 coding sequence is TGCGCCAGCAGCCCAGGGGACAGGGCGAACACCGGGGAGCTGTTTTTT.

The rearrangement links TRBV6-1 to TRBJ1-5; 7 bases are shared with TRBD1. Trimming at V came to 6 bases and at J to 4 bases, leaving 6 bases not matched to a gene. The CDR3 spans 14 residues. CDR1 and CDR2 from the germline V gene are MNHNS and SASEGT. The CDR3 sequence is CASRPGTENQPQHF. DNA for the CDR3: TGTGCCAGCAGACCCGGGACAGAGAATCAGCCCCAGCATTTT.

CDR3 amino acids: CASSAPLEGETQYF. CDR3 coding DNA: TGCGCCAGCAGCGCACCACTAGAAGGGGAGACCCAGTACTTC. The chain is built from TRBV5-1 and TRBJ2-5; tentative D call: TRBD2 (5 bases). Per the germline V gene, CDR1 is SGHRS and CDR2 is YFSETQ. This CDR3 contains 14 residues. Trimming took off 4 bases at V and 5 bases at J, with 15 bases between the two ends.

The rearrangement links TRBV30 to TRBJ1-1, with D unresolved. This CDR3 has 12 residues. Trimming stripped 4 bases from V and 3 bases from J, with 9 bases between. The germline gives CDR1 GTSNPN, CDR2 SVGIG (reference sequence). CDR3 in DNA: TGTGCCTGGATTACCTCGGACACTGAAGCTTTCTTT. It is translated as CAWITSDTEAFF.

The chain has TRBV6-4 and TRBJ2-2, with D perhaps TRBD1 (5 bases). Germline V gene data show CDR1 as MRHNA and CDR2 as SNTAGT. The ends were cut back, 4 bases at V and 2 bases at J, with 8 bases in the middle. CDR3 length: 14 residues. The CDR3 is CASSVWTNTGELFF. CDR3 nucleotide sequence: TGTGCCAGCAGTGTGTGGACAAACACCGGGGAGCTGTTTTTT.

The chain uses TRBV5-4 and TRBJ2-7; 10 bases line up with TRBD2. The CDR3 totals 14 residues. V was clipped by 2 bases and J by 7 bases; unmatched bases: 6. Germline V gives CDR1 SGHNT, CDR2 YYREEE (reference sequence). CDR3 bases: TGTGCCAGCAGCTTAGCGGGAGGGCCGACGGAGCAGTACTTC. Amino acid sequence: CASSLAGGPTEQYF.

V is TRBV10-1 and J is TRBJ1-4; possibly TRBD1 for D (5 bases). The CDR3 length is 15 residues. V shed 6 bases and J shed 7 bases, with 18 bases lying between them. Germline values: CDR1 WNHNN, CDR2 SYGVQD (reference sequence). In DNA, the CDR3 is TGCGCCAGCAGCCCCGGGCAGGGAAAGGCTGAAAAACTGTTTTTT. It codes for CASSPGQGKAEKLFF.

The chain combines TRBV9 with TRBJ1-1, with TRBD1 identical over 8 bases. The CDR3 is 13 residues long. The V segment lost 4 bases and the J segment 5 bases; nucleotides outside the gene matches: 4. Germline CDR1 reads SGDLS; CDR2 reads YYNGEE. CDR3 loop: CASSSHRGTEAFF. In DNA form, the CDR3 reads TGTGCCAGCAGCTCCCACAGGGGGACTGAAGCTTTCTTT.

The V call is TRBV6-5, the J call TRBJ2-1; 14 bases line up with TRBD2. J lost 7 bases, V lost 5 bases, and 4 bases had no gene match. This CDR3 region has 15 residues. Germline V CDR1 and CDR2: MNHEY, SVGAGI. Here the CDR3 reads CASSPGLAGANEQFF. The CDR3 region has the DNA TGTGCCAGCAGTCCGGGACTAGCGGGGGCTAATGAGCAGTTCTTC.

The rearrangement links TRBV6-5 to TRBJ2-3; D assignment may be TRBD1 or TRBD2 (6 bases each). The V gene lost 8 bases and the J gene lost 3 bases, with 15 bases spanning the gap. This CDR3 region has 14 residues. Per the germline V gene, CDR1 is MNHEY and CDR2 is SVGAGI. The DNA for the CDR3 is TGTGCCAGCGGTAGGGGGGTAGAAACAGATACGCAGTATTTT. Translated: CASGRGVETDTQYF.

The CDR3 is CASSGTSGAGTDTQYF. In nucleotides, the CDR3 is TGTGCCAGCAGCGGGACTAGCGGGGCGGGCACAGATACGCAGTATTTT. This rearrangement joins TRBV9 to TRBJ2-3, with 12 bases that match TRBD2. The germline gives CDR1 SGDLS, CDR2 YYNGEE. The trim removed 3 bases at V and 1 base at J, leaving 3 bases unmatched. This CDR3 is built from 16 residues.

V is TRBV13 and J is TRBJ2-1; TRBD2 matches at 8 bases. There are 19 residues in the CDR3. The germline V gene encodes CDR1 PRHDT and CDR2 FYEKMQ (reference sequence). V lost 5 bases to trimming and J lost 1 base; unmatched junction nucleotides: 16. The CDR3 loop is CASSPLGSGGLRSYNEQFF. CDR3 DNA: TGTGCCAGCAGCCCTCTCGGGAGCGGGGGCCTCCGGTCCTACAATGAGCAGTTCTTC.

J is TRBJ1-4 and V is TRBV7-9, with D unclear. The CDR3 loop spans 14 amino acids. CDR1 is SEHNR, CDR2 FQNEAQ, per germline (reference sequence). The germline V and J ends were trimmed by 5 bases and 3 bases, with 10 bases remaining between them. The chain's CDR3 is CASSRDGSNEKLFF. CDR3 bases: TGTGCCAGCAGCCGAGACGGTTCTAATGAAAAACTGTTTTTT.

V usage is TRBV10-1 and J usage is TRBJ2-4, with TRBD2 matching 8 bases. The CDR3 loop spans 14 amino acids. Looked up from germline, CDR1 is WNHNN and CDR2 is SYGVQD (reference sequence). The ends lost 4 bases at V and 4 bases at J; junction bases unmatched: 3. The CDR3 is CASSGTSGKNIQYF. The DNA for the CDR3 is TGCGCCAGCAGTGGTACTAGCGGAAAAAACATTCAGTACTTC.

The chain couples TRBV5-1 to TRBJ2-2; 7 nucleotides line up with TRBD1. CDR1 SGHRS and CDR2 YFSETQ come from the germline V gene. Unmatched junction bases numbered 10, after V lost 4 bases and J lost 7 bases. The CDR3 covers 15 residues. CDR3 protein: CASSMTGYQGGELFF. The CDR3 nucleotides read TGCGCCAGCAGCATGACAGGGTATCAGGGCGGGGAGCTGTTTTTT. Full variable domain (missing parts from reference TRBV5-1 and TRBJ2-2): KAGVTQTPRYLIKTRGQQVTLSCSPISGHRSVSWYQQTPGQGLQFLFEYFSETQRNKGNFPGRFSGRQFSNSRSEMNVSTLELGDSALYLCASSMTGYQGGELFFGEGSRLTVL.